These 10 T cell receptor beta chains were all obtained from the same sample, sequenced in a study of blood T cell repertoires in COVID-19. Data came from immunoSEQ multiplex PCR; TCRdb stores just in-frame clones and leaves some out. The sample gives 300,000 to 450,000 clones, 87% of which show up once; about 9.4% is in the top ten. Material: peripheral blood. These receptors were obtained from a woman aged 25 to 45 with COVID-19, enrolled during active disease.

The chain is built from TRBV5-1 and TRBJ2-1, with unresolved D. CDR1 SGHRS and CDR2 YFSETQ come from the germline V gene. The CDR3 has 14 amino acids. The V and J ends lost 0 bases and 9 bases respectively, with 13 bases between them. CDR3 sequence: CASSLGLGVGEQFF. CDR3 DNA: TGCGCCAGCAGCTTGGGGTTGGGCGTCGGTGAGCAGTTCTTC.

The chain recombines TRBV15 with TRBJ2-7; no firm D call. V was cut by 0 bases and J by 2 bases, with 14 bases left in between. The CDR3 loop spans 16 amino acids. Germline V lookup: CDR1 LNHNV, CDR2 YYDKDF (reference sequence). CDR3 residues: CATSRDAQSATYEQYF. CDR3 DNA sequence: TGTGCCACCAGCAGAGATGCGCAAAGCGCGACCTACGAGCAGTACTTC.

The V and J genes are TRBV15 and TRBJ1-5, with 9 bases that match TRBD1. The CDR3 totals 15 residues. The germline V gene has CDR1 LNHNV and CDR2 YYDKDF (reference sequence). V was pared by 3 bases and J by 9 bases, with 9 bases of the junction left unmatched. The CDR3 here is CATSRSGTGLGPQHF. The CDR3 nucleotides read TGTGCCACCAGCAGGTCCGGGACAGGGTTGGGGCCCCAGCATTTT. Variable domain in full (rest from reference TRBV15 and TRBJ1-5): DAMVIQNPRYQVTQFGKPVTLSCSQTLNHNVMYWYQQKSSQAPKLLFHYYDKDFNNEADTPDNFQSRRPNTSFCFLDIRSPGLGDTAMYLCATSRSGTGLGPQHFGDGTRLSIL.

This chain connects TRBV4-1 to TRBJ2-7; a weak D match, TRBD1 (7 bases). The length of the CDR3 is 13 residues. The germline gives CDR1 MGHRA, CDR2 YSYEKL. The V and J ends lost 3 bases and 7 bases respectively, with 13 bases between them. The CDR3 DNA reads TGCGCCAGCAGCCACTCCCCAGGGGGGGAGCAGTACTTC. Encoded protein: CASSHSPGGEQYF.

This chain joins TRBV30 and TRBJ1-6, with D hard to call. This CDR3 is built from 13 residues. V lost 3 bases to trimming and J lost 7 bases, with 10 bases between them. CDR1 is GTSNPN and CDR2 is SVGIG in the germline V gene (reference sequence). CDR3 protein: CAWRRTGNSPLHF. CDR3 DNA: TGTGCCTGGAGACGGACGGGAAATTCACCCCTCCACTTT. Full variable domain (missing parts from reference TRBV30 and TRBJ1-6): SQTIHQWPATLVQPVGSPLSLECTVEGTSNPNLYWYRQAAGRGLQLLFYSVGIGQISSEVPQNLSASRPQDRQFILSSKKLLLSDSGFYLCAWRRTGNSPLHFGNGTRLTVT.

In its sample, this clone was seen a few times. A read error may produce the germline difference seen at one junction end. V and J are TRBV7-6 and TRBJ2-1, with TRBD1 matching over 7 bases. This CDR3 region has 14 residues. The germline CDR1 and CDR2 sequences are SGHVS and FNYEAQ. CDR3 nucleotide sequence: TGTGCCAGCAGCTTGGGACAGTCCTCCAATGAGCAGTTCTTC. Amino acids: CASSLGQSSNEQFF.

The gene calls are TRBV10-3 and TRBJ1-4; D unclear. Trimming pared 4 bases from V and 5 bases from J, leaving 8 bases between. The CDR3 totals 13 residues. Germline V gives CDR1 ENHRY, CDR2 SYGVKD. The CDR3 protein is CAISGGPNEKLFF. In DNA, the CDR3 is TGTGCCATCAGTGGAGGCCCGAATGAAAAACTGTTTTTT.

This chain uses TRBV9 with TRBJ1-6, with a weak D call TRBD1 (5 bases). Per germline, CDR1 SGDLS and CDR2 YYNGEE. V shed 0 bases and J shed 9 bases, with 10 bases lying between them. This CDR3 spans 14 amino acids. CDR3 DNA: TGTGCCAGCAGCGTAGCGGCGGGGCCTTCACCCCTCCACTTT. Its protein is CASSVAAGPSPLHF.

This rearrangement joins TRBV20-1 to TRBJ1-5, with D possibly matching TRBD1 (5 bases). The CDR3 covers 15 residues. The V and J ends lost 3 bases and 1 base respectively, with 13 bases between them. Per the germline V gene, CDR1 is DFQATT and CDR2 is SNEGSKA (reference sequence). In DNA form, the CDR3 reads TGCAGTGCTAGTTTGTCCAGGGCGAGCAATCAGCCCCAGCATTTT. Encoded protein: CSASLSRASNQPQHF.

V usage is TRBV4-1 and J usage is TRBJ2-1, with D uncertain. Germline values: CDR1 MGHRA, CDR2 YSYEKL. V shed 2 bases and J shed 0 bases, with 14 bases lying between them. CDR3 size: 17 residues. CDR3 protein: CASSQKYQVFSYNEQFF. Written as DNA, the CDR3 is TGCGCCAGCAGCCAAAAGTATCAGGTTTTCTCCTACAATGAGCAGTTCTTC.